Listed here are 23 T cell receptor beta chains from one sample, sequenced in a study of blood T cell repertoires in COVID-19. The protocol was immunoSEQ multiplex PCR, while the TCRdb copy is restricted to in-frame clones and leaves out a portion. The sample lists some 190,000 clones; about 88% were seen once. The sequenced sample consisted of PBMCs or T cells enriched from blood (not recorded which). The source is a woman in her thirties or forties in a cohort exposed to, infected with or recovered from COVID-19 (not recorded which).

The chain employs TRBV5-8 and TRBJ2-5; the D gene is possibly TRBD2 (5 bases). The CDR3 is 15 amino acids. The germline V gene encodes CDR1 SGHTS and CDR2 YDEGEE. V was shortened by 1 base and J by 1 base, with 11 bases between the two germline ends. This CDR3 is CASSLSGRSQETQYF. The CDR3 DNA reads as TGTGCCAGCAGCTTGAGCGGCCGGAGCCAAGAGACCCAGTACTTC.

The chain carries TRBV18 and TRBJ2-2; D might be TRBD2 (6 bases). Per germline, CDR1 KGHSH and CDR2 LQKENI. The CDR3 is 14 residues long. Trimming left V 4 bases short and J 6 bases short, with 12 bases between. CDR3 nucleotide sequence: TGTGCCAGCTCACGGGAAGCGGGCCCCGGGGAGCTGTTTTTT. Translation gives CASSREAGPGELFF.

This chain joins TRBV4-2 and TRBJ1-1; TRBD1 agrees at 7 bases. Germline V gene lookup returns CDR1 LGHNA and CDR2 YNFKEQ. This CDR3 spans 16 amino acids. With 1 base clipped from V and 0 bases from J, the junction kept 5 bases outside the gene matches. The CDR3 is CASSQGGTEMNTEAFF. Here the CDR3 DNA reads TGTGCCAGCAGCCAAGGGGGGACAGAGATGAACACTGAAGCTTTCTTT.

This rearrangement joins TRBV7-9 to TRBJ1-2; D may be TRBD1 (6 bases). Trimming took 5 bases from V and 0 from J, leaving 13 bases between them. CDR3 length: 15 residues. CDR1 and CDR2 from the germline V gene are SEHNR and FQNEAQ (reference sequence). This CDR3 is CASSPWDKSNYGYTF. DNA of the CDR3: TGTGCCAGCAGCCCCTGGGACAAGTCTAACTATGGCTACACCTTC.

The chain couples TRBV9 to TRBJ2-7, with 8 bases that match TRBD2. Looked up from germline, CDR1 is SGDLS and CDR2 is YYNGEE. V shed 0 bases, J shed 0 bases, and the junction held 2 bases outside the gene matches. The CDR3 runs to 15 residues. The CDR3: CASSVAGGHSYEQYF. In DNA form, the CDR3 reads TGTGCCAGCAGCGTAGCGGGGGGGCACTCCTACGAGCAGTACTTC.

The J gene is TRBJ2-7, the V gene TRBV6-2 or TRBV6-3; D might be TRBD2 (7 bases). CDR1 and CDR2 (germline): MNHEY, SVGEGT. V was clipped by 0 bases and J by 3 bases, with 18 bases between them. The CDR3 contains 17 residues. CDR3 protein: CASSYSKSGGAVYEQYF. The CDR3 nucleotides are TGTGCCAGCAGTTACTCGAAGTCGGGGGGCGCAGTCTACGAGCAGTACTTC.

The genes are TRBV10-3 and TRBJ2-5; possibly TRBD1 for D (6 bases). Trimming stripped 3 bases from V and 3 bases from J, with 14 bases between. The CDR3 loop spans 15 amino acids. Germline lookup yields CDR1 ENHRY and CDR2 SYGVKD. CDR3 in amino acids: CAISDVGAREETQYF. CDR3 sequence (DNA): TGTGCCATCAGTGATGTGGGGGCTAGGGAAGAGACCCAGTACTTC.

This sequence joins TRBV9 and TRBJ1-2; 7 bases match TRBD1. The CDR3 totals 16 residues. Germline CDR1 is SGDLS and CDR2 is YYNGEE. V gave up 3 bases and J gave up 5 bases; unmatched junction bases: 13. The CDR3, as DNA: TGTGCCAGCAGCGCCGCCCAGGGGGACGGATGGTATGGCTACACCTTC. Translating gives CASSAAQGDGWYGYTF. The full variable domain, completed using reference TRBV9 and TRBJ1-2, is DSGVTQTPKHLITATGQRVTLRCSPRSGDLSVYWYQQSLDQGLQFLIQYYNGEERAKGNILERFSAQQFPDLHSELNLSSLELGDSALYFCASSAAQGDGWYGYTFGSGTRLTVV.

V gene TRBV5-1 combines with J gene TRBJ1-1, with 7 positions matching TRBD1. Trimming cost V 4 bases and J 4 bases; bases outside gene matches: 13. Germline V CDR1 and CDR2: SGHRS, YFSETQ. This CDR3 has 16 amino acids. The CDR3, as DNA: TGCGCCAGCAGCCACCGACAGGGCATTACCGGCACTGAAGCTTTCTTT. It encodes CASSHRQGITGTEAFF.

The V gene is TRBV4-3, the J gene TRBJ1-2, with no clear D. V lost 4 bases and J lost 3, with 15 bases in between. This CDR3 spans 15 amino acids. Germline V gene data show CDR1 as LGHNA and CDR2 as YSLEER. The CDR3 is CASSPFLGSDYGYTF. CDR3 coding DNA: TGCGCCAGCAGCCCCTTCCTAGGGAGCGACTATGGCTACACCTTC.

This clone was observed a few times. The CDR3 loop is CASSRTGANTGELFF. CDR3 sequence (DNA): TGTGCCAGCAGCCGGACAGGGGCTAACACCGGGGAGCTGTTTTTT. The genes are TRBV11-2 and TRBJ2-2, with TRBD1 matching over 9 bases. The CDR3 spans 15 residues. The germline gives CDR1 SGHAT, CDR2 FQNNGV. After removal of 5 bases from V and 2 bases from J, the junction contained 3 bases not matched to a gene.

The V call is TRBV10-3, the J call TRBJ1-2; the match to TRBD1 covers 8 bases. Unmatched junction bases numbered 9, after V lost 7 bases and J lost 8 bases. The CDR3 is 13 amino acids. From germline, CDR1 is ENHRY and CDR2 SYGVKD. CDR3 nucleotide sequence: TGTGCCATCACGGATCAGGGGGCCAGCGGCTACACCTTC. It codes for CAITDQGASGYTF.

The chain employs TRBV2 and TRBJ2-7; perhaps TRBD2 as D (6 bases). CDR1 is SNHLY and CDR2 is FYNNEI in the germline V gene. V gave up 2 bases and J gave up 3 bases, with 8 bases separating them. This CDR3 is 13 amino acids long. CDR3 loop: CASSELGGYEQYF. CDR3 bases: TGTGCCAGCAGTGAACTGGGGGGCTACGAGCAGTACTTC. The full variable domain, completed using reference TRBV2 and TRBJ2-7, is EPEVTQTPSHQVTQMGQEVILRCVPISNHLYFYWYRQILGQKVEFLVSFYNNEISEKSEIFDDQFSVERPDGSNFTLKIRSTKLEDSAMYFCASSELGGYEQYFGPGTRLTVT.

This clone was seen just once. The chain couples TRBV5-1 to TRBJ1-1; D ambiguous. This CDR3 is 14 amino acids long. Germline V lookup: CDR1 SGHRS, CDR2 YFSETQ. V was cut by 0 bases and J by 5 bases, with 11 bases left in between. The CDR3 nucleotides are TGCGCCAGCAGCTTGGTTCGGGAGGGTACTGAAGCTTTCTTT. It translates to CASSLVREGTEAFF.

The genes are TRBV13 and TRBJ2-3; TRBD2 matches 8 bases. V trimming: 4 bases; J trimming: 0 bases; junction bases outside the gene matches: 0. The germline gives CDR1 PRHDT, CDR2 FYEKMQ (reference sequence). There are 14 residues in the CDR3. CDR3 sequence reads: CASSSSGSTDTQYF. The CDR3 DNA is TGTGCCAGCAGCTCTAGCGGGAGCACAGATACGCAGTATTTT.

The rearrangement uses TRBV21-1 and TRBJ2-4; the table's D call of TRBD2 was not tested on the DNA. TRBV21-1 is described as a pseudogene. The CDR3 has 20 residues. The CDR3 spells CASSSPGRGTLIPTKNIQYF. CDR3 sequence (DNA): TGTGCCAGCAGCTCCCCCGGGCGGGGTACTCTGATACCAACCAAAAACATTCAGTACTTC.

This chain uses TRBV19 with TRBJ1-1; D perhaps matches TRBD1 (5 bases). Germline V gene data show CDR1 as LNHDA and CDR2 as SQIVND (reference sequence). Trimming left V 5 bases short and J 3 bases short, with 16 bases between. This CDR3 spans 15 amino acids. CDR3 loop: CASSSRRQKYTEAFF. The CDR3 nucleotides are TGTGCCAGTAGTTCCCGGAGACAGAAGTACACTGAAGCTTTCTTT.

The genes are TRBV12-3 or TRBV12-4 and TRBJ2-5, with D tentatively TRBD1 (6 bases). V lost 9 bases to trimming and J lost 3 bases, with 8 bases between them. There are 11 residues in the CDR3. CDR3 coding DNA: TGTGCCAGTGGACAGAAAGAGACCCAGTACTTC. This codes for CASGQKETQYF.

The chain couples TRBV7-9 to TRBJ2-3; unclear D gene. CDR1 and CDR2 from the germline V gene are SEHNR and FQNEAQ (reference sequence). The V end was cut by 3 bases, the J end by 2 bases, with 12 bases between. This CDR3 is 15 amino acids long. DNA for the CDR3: TGTGCCAGCAGCTTCTCCCTAGGAGTCACAGATACGCAGTATTTT. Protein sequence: CASSFSLGVTDTQYF.

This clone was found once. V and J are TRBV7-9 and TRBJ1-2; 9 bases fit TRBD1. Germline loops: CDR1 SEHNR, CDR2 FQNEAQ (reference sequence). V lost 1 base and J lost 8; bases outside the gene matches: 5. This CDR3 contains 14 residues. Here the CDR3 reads CASSLGGTGSGYTF. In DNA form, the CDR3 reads TGTGCCAGCAGCTTAGGAGGGACAGGGAGCGGCTACACCTTC.

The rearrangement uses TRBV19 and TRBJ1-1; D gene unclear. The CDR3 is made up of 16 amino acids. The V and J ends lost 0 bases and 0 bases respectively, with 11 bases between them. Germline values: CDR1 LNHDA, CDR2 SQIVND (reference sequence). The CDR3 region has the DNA TGTGCCAGTAGTATAGAGGGAGGTCGGGTGAACACTGAAGCTTTCTTT. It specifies CASSIEGGRVNTEAFF.

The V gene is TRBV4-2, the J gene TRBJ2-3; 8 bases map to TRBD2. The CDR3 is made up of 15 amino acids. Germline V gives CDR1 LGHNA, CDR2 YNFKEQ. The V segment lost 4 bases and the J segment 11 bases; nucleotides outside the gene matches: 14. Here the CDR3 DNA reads TGTGCCAGCAGCCGGGACTGGCGGGAGGCTAGGTTGCAGTATTTT. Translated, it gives CASSRDWREARLQYF.

CDR3 DNA sequence: TGTGCCAGCAGTTCGGACAGCTATTCACCCCTCCACTTT. Translated, it gives CASSSDSYSPLHF. This rearrangement joins TRBV12-3 or TRBV12-4 to TRBJ1-6; tentative D call: TRBD1 (6 bases). The V gene lost 4 bases and the J gene lost 8 bases, with 9 bases spanning the gap. The CDR3 has 13 residues.